This TCR beta chain was observed in a study of T cells in Graves' hyperthyroidism and ophthalmopathy. Researchers took RNA transcripts and amplified the TCR beta CDR3 regions from them. With the HTBI primer set, the TCR CDR3 went through a first round of RT-PCR. TCRdb recomputed calls from the multiplex PCR reads with MiXCR, one row per CDR3 protein. In the table there are a few hundred thousand distinct CDR3 sequences, 15% to 18% of which are singletons. Reasons for excluding patients were uncontrolled infection, other autoimmune disease, pregnancy or lactation. Diagnostic decisions used clinical symptoms, serum thyroxine and TRAb, thyroid ultrasound and orbital computed tomography. The CDR3 runs 15 residues. V dropped 3 bases and J dropped 4 bases, with 12 bases sitting between them. CDR1 and CDR2 from the germline V gene are KGHSH and LQKENI.

The V call is TRBV18, the J call TRBJ2-2; a possible D gene is TRBD1 (6 bases). This clonotype originated in a woman between 25 and 40 years old with Graves' hyperthyroidism. Sequencing was carried out using blood. For the CDR3, the DNA is TGTGCCAGCTCACCCGTCCGGACAGTCACCGGGGAGCTGTTTTTT. It yields the protein CASSPVRTVTGELFF.